One and the same sample provided the 11 T cell receptor beta chains below, sequenced in a study of T cells in women clearing cervical HPV infection (dated 2018 in TCRdb). The library was made by the immunoSEQ multiplex PCR assay. The source is immuneACCESS, and TCRdb retained only in-frame sequences with V and J called. Part of the clones is not carried over; for the studies checked, unresolved V genes explain less than half of this, and the remainder is unexplained. The sample's records list fewer than 25,000 clones. The biggest ten clones account for 5% to 7% of the sample. The sequenced material came from blood buffy coat. All receptors come from a woman aged 18 to 75 with a cervical HPV16 infection that either progressed to CIN3+ or cleared (not recorded which).

A note on this clone: One end of the junction is discordant with germline, which a read error may explain. The CDR3 end is not reached by the read, which stops 3 residues before it; the germline J gene fills it in. V is TRBV4-1 and J is TRBJ2-7; 10 nucleotides line up with TRBD2. The CDR3 has 15 residues. Germline assignment: CDR1 MGHRA and CDR2 YSYEKL. The CDR3: CTSSPRTSGTYEQYF. The part of the CDR3 DNA that was read is TGCACCAGCAGCCCAAGGACTAGCGGCACCTACGAG.

As to this clone: The read ends 3 residues shy of where the CDR3 ends; the end is completed using the germline J gene. The chain has TRBV19 and TRBJ1-2; a possible D gene is TRBD1 (5 bases). The CDR3 is 14 amino acids. The germline V gene has CDR1 LNHDA and CDR2 SQIVND (reference sequence). The CDR3 is CASTPGTRGGDYTF. Incomplete CDR3 DNA: TGTGCCAGTACCCCTGGGACTAGGGGCGGTGAC.

A word on this clone: The missing CDR3 end, 3 residues past where the read stops, is filled in from the germline J gene. The chain carries TRBV7-9 and TRBJ1-2, with D possibly matching TRBD1 (5 bases). Germline assignment: CDR1 SEHNR and CDR2 FQNEAQ (reference sequence). CDR3 length: 15 amino acids. Incomplete CDR3 DNA: TGTGCCAGCAGCTTAGGTGGGGCCCTGTACAATGAC. Translating gives CASSLGGALYND. In full, the CDR3 reads CASSLGGALYNDYTF.

With regard to this clone: With the read ending 3 residues before the CDR3 end, the germline J gene is used to fill in that end. V usage is TRBV20-1 and J usage is TRBJ2-3; D is perhaps TRBD1 (6 bases). The germline gives CDR1 DFQATT, CDR2 SNEGSKA (reference sequence). V dropped 5 bases and J dropped 4 bases, with 13 bases sitting between them. This CDR3 has 13 residues. Incomplete CDR3 DNA: TGCAGTGCTGGAACGGACAGTCCAGATACG. This translates into CSAGTDSPDT. The entire CDR3 protein is CSAGTDSPDTQYF.

Details on this clone: The sequence runs out 3 residues before the end of the CDR3; the remainder is reconstructed from the germline J gene. This rearrangement joins TRBV28 to TRBJ1-1; 7 nucleotides align to TRBD1. CDR1 and CDR2 from the germline V gene are MDHEN and SYDVKM. The ends lost 3 bases at V and 5 bases at J; junction bases unmatched: 9. The CDR3 sequence is 15 residues long. This CDR3 reads CASSFFEGARTEAFF. The sequenced CDR3 bases are TGTGCCAGCAGTTTCTTCGAGGGGGCGCGTACTGAA.

Turning to this clone: The sequence runs out 3 residues before the end of the CDR3; the remainder is reconstructed from the germline J gene. The V and J genes are TRBV29-1 and TRBJ2-3, with D perhaps TRBD2 (5 bases). Germline V lookup: CDR1 SQVTM, CDR2 ANQGSEA. V dropped 4 bases and J dropped 0 bases, with 14 bases sitting between them. CDR3 length: 15 amino acids. CDR3 amino acids: CSVGSLAVSTDTQYF. The covered CDR3 bases are TGCAGCGTTGGGTCCCTAGCCGTTAGCACAGATACG.

A word on this clone: The read ends 3 residues shy of where the CDR3 ends; the end is completed using the germline J gene. The chain combines TRBV5-1 with TRBJ2-7, with a weak D call TRBD1 (6 bases). Deletions cut 4 bases from V and 1 base from J, with 12 bases between. Germline V gene data show CDR1 as SGHRS and CDR2 as YFSETQ. There are 14 residues in the CDR3. The part of the CDR3 DNA that was read is TGCGCCAGCAGCATCCTAACAGGGTCCTACGAG. This gives the protein CASSILTGSYE. In full, the CDR3 reads CASSILTGSYEQYF.

Concerning this clone itself: The read terminates 3 residues ahead of where the CDR3 ends, so the germline J gene completes it. J is TRBJ2-7 and V is TRBV5-1, with a weak D call TRBD1 (6 bases). Trimming shortened V by 4 bases and J by 3 bases, and 14 bases separated the two germline ends. Germline V gene data show CDR1 as SGHRS and CDR2 as YFSETQ. The CDR3 extends over 14 amino acids. Here the CDR3 reads CASSEQGRLYEQYF. CDR3 DNA (partial): TGCGCCAGCAGCGAACAGGGCCGTCTCTACGAG.

Points on this clone: The CDR3 end is not reached by the read, which stops 3 residues before it; the germline J gene fills it in. The chain has TRBV6-2 or TRBV6-3 and TRBJ2-7, with 7 bases lining up with TRBD2. Germline V gene sequence: CDR1 MNHEY, CDR2 SVGEGT. The CDR3 runs 15 residues. V lost 4 bases and J lost 4; bases outside the gene matches: 10. CDR3 bases read: TGTGCCAGCAGTTTCACCCTGACTAGCCGTTACGAG. This codes for CASSFTLTSRYE. The entire CDR3 protein reads CASSFTLTSRYEQYF.

Concerning this clone itself: The CDR3 is cut off 3 residues early in the read; its end comes from the germline J gene. The V and J genes are TRBV18 and TRBJ1-4; 9 bases align to TRBD1. J lost 7 bases, V lost 2 bases, and 8 bases had no gene match. In germline, CDR1 is KGHSH, CDR2 LQKENI. CDR3 length: 16 residues. This chain's CDR3 is CASSPSTGGLGEKLFF. CDR3 bases read: TGTGCCAGCTCACCATCGACAGGGGGGCTCGGTGAAAAA.

Worth noting for this clone: The missing CDR3 end, 3 residues past where the read stops, is filled in from the germline J gene. The V gene is TRBV2, the J gene TRBJ2-2, with D maybe TRBD1 (6 bases). This CDR3 is 12 amino acids long. Germline V lookup: CDR1 SNHLY, CDR2 FYNNEI. The V gene lost 10 bases and the J gene lost 8 bases, with 14 bases spanning the gap. The CDR3 loop reads CAIKGVGGELFF. CDR3 DNA (partial): TGTGCCATAAAGGGGGTGGGTGGGGAG.